This T cell receptor beta chain came from a study of identical twins. Notes on the study in general: Memory repertoires lacked the insertion deficit that abundant cord blood beta clonotypes showed.

TCRdb fed the 5' RACE reads into MiXCR, producing one record per CDR3 protein. Counted here are approximately 530,000 distinct CDR3 sequences, under 25% occurring once; the ten biggest clones make up about 0.48%. Ten or more counts support this clonotype. Its antigen is currently unknown. This CDR3 has 13 residues. The germline V and J ends were trimmed by 4 bases and 4 bases, with 9 bases remaining between them. Germline-derived CDR1 and CDR2 are SGHRS and YFSETQ. This sample was shared with a second study, whose subject was yellow fever vaccine responses in identical twins. From that second work: As reported, the vaccine T cell response of twins seemed partly convergent and partly personalized.

The sample was CD4+ T cells sorted from blood. This receptor was obtained from a woman under 30 in good health. The chain couples TRBV5-1 to TRBJ2-1; a weak D match, TRBD1 (5 bases). CDR3 residues: CASSMDTYNEQFF. CDR3 sequence (DNA): TGCGCCAGCAGCATGGACACTTACAATGAGCAGTTCTTC.